The T cell receptor beta chain described here comes from a study of siplizumab effects on memory and regulatory T cells. Sequenced by immunoSEQ multiplex PCR; TCRdb stores in-frame clones only, minus some. The table has 97,000 or so clones, approximately 90% seen once. Germline values: CDR1 SGHNT, CDR2 YYREEE (reference sequence). V was clipped by 0 bases and J by 3 bases, with 12 bases between them. The CDR3 spans 15 residues. Sequences were obtained from CD4+ T cells sorted from blood. The chain has TRBV5-4 and TRBJ1-1, with D unclear. The sequence came from a human donor in good health. CDR3 region: CASSLEIARYTEAFF. CDR3 sequence (DNA): TGTGCCAGCAGCTTGGAAATAGCGCGGTACACTGAAGCTTTCTTT.